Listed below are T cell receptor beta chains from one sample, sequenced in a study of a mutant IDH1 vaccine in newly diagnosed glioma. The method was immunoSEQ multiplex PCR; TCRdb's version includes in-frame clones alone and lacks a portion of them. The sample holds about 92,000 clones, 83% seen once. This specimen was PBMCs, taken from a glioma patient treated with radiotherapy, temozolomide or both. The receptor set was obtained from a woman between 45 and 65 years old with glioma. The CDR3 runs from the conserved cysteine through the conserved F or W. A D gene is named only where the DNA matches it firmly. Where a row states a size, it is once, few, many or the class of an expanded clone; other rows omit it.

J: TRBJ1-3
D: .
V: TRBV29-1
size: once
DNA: TGCAGCGTTGAGGGGCGAAACACCATATATTTT
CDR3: CSVEGRNTIYF

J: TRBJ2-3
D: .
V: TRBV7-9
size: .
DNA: TGTGCCAGCAGCACACGACTGGTGACTAGCACAGATACGCAGTATTTT
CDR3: CASSTRLVTSTDTQYF

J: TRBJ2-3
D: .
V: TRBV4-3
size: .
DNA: TGCGCCAGCAGCCAAGGTCCCGGGACCGGGTCGACGCAGTATTTT
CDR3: CASSQGPGTGSTQYF

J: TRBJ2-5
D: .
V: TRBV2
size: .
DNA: TGTGCCAGCGGGACCGAAGAGACCCAGTACTTC
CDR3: CASGTEETQYF

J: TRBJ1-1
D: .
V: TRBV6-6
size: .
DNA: TGTGCCAGCAGTTACTGGGCAGGGCAAGCGAGCGCTGAAGCTTTCTTT
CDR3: CASSYWAGQASAEAFF

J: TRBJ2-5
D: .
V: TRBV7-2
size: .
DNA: TGTGCCAGCGGGGGCCTACAAGAGACCCAGTACTTC
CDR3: CASGGLQETQYF

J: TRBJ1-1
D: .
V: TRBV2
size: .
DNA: TGTGCGGCAGCAGTGGGGAAGCTGGATGCTTTCTTT
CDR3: CAAAVGKLDAFF

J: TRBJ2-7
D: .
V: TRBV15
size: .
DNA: TGTGCCACCAGCAGAGGGAGGGGGGCAGTATCTTTGGCCTACGAGCAGTACTTC
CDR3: CATSRGRGAVSLAYEQYF

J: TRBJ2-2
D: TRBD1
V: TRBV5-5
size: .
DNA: TGTGCCAGCAGCTTGTCTGGGGACAGCAACACCGGGGAGCTGTTTTTT
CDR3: CASSLSGDSNTGELFF

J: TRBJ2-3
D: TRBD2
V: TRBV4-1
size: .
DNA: TGCGCCAGCAGCCAAGCTTTAGCGGGGGGGACACGGGGGCAGTATTTT
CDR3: CASSQALAGGTRGQYF

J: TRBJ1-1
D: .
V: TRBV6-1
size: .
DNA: TGTGCCAGCAGCGGAGGCGGGAGTCTGAATGAAGCTTTCTTT
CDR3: CASSGGGSLNEAFF

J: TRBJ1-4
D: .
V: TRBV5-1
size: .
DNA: TGCGCCAGCAGGTTCGGGGGAGTTGCGATAGAAAAACTGTTTTTT
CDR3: CASRFGGVAIEKLFF

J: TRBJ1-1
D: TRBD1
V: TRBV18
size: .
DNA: TGTGCCAGCTCACCTTACAGGGGGTATGACACTGAAGCTTTCTTT
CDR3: CASSPYRGYDTEAFF

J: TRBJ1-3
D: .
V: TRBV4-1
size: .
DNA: TGCGCCAGCAGCCTGGGGAGCTCTGGCGGAAACACCATATATTTT
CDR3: CASSLGSSGGNTIYF

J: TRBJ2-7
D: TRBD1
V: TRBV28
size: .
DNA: TGTGCCAGCTGGGACAGGGGGGCCAAGGGCTCCTACGAGCAGTACTTC
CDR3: CASWDRGAKGSYEQYF

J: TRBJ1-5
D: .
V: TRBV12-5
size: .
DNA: TGTGCTAGTGCTCAGGGGAATCAGCCCCAGCATTTT
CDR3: CASAQGNQPQHF

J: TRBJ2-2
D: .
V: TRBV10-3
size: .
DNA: TGTGCCATCAGTGACTACGGGGGCGGGATCGGGGAGCTGTTTTTT
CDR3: CAISDYGGGIGELFF

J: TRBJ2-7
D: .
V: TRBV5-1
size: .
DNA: TGCGCCAGCAGCTCTAGGGGCAGCCTCTACGAGCAGTACTTC
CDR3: CASSSRGSLYEQYF

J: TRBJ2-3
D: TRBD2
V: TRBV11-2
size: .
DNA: TGTGCCAGCAGCGCGCGGGGGAGGGACACAGATACGCAGTATTTT
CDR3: CASSARGRDTDTQYF

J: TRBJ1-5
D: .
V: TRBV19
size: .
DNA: TGTGCCAGTAGGGGGTCCGGCAATCAGCCCCAGCATTTT
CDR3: CASRGSGNQPQHF

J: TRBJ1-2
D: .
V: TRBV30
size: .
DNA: TGTGCGTGGGTCCTAAGCTATGGCTACACCTTC
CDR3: CAWVLSYGYTF

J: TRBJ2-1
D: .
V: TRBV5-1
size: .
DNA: TGCGCCAGCAGCTTGGAGGGTCTAGGGGGATCGGAGCAGTTCTTC
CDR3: CASSLEGLGGSEQFF

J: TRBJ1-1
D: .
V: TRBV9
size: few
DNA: TGTGCCAGCAGCGTAATGGGGGCCGGGAACACTGAAGCTTTCTTT
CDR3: CASSVMGAGNTEAFF

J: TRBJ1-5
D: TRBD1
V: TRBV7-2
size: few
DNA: TGTGCCAGCAGCGAGACAGGGGACCTCGTGGGGCCCCAGCATTTT
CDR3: CASSETGDLVGPQHF

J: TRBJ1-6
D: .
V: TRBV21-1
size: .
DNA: TGTGCCAGCAGCAAAGTGAGGCAGGGGTTGTCACCCCTCCACTTT
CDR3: CASSKVRQGLSPLHF

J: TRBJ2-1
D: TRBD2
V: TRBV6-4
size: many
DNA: TGTGCCAGCAGTGACATAGCGGGGTCCTACAATGAGCAGTTCTTC
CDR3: CASSDIAGSYNEQFF

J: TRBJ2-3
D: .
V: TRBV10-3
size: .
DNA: TGTGCCATCAGGGCCCCGGTTGGTACAGATACGCAGTATTTT
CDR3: CAIRAPVGTDTQYF

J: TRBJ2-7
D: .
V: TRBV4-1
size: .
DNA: TGCGCCAGCAGCCAGGCTCGGGCAGGGGATTTCGAGCAGTACTTC
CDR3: CASSQARAGDFEQYF

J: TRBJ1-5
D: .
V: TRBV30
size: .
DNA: TGTGCCTGGAGAAGGGACGGCAATCAGCCCCAGCATTTT
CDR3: CAWRRDGNQPQHF

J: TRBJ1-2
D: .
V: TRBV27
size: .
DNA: TGTGCCAGCAGTTTCAGGGACGGGAATGGCTACACCTTC
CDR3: CASSFRDGNGYTF

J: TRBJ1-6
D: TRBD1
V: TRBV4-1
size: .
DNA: TGCGCCAGCAGCCAAGATGGAGGACAGGGAAATTCACCCCTCCACTTT
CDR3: CASSQDGGQGNSPLHF

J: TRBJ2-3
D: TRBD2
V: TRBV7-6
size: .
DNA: TGTGCCAGCAGCCCCGCACGACTAGCGAGCACAGATACGCAGTATTTT
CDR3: CASSPARLASTDTQYF

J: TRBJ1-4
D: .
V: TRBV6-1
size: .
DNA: TGTGCCAGCAGTGACAGGGGTACTAATGAAAAACTGTTTTTT
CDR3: CASSDRGTNEKLFF

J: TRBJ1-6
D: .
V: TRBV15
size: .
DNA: TGTGCCACCAGCAGAGATCGGGGGGTCTCACCCCTCCACTTT
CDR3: CATSRDRGVSPLHF

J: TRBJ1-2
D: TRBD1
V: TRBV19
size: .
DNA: TGTGCCACTACCGCAACAGGAGGGGGCAACAACTATGGCTACACCTTC
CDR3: CATTATGGGNNYGYTF

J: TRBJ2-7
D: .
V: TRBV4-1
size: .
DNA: TGCGCCAGCAGCCAAGATCCGAACGATCAGTACTTC
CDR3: CASSQDPNDQYF

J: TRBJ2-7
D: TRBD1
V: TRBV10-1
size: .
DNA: TGCGCCAGCAGTGAGGAGGCAACTCTTAGACAGGGGGCAAACTACGAGCAGTACTTC
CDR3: CASSEEATLRQGANYEQYF